Listed below are T cell receptor beta chains from one sample, sequenced in a study of cytomegalovirus exposure and HLA in healthy donors. TCRdb keeps only in-frame clones here, not all; method: immunoSEQ multiplex PCR. The sample shows 120,000 to 150,000 clones, 87% of them seen only once. Sequences were obtained from PBMCs. Receptor source: a man between 18 and 29 years old in good health and CMV-seropositive. The CDR3 runs from the conserved cysteine through the conserved F or W. The order of the fields is CDR3 length, D gene, J gene, clone size, V gene, CDR3 protein, CDR3 DNA. The D gene is left open where the match is weak. Size values are once, few and many counts, or a class for expanded clones, and some rows have none.

>13|.|TRBJ1-6|.|TRBV9
CASSPPRGSPLHF
TGTGCCAGCAGCCCCCCCAGGGGTTCACCCCTCCACTTT
>20|.|TRBJ1-5|.|TRBV19
CASSHRLLMGADGSNQPQHF
TGTGCCAGTAGTCATCGGCTTTTGATGGGGGCGGATGGAAGCAATCAGCCCCAGCATTTT
>12|.|TRBJ1-1|few|TRBV6-5
CASRTVNTEAFF
TGTGCCAGCAGGACAGTGAACACTGAAGCTTTCTTT
>15|TRBD1|TRBJ2-7|.|TRBV11-2
CASRGNRGWTYEQYF
TGTGCCAGCAGGGGAAACAGGGGGTGGACCTACGAGCAGTACTTC
>14|.|TRBJ1-1|once|TRBV5-4
CASSFGRQNTEAFF
TGTGCCAGCAGCTTTGGCAGGCAGAACACTGAAGCTTTCTTT
>14|TRBD1|TRBJ1-2|.|TRBV6-5
CASSNGQGSYGYTF
TGTGCCAGCAGTAACGGACAGGGAAGCTATGGCTACACCTTC
>14|.|TRBJ2-3|.|TRBV5-1
CASSQVWGQDTQYF
TGCGCCAGCAGCCAAGTCTGGGGGCAGGATACGCAGTATTTT
>13|.|TRBJ2-7|.|TRBV6-5
CASKQVVRSEQYF
TGTGCCAGCAAGCAGGTGGTACGAAGCGAGCAGTACTTC
>15|.|TRBJ1-1|.|TRBV7-3
CASSLTGQGITEAFF
TGTGCCAGCAGCTTAACGGGGCAGGGGATTACTGAAGCTTTCTTT
>13|.|TRBJ1-2|.|TRBV11-2
CASTLSGGYGYTF
TGTGCCAGCACCCTATCGGGGGGCTACGGCTACACCTTC
>14|TRBD2|TRBJ2-5|once|TRBV10-3
CATQGTSVVETQYF
TGTGCCACCCAGGGGACTAGCGTCGTGGAGACCCAGTACTTC
>17|.|TRBJ2-1|.|TRBV30
CAWSVQRTSGSYNEQFF
TGTGCCTGGAGTGTACAGCGGACGAGTGGGTCCTACAATGAGCAGTTCTTC
>12|.|TRBJ1-2|.|TRBV7-9
CASSSALYGYTF
TGTGCCAGCAGCTCCGCCCTATATGGCTACACCTTC
>13|.|TRBJ1-1|.|TRBV10-3
CAIRDIMNTEAFF
TGTGCCATCAGGGACATCATGAACACTGAAGCTTTCTTT
>16|TRBD2|TRBJ2-1|.|TRBV9
CASSATGGSSYNEQFF
TGTGCCAGCAGTGCTACCGGGGGGAGCTCCTACAATGAGCAGTTCTTC
>16|.|TRBJ2-7|.|TRBV9
CASSEGGSTGVYEQYF
TGTGCCAGCAGCGAGGGAGGGTCGACAGGGGTCTACGAGCAGTACTTC
>13|.|TRBJ1-1|once|TRBV6-6
CASSAAVNTEAFF
TGTGCCAGCAGTGCGGCCGTGAACACTGAAGCTTTCTTT
>13|TRBD1|TRBJ1-2|few|TRBV30
CAWGTERNYGYTF
TGTGCCTGGGGGACAGAGAGAAACTATGGCTACACCTTC
>14|.|TRBJ1-6|.|TRBV7-9
CASSLDNFNSPLHF
TGTGCCAGCAGCCTCGACAATTTCAATTCACCCCTCCACTTT
>13|.|TRBJ1-3|.|TRBV11-2
CASSLSQNRAIYF
TGTGCCAGCAGCTTATCCCAGAACAGGGCCATATATTTT
>18|TRBD2|TRBJ2-2|.|TRBV2
CASRDPRPSGGAPGELFF
TGTGCCAGCAGGGACCCTAGGCCTAGCGGGGGGGCCCCCGGGGAGCTGTTTTTT
>15|.|TRBJ1-1|.|TRBV7-6
CASSNVGGEGTEAFF
TGTGCCAGCAGCAACGTTGGGGGCGAGGGCACTGAAGCTTTCTTT
>15|TRBD2|TRBJ2-1|once|TRBV25-1
CASSPPSGGDNEQFF
TGTGCCAGCAGCCCTCCTAGCGGGGGGGACAATGAGCAGTTCTTC
>14|.|TRBJ2-1|once|TRBV11-2
CASSLSGAYNEQFF
TGTGCCAGCAGCTTATCAGGGGCGTACAATGAGCAGTTCTTC
>15|TRBD2|TRBJ2-7|.|TRBV19
CASSVTSGAIYEQYF
TGTGCCAGTAGTGTTACTAGCGGAGCTATTTACGAGCAGTACTTC
>15|.|TRBJ2-3|.|TRBV6-1
CASSEDPGSTDTQYF
TGTGCCAGCAGTGAAGACCCGGGGAGCACAGATACGCAGTATTTT
>15|TRBD1|TRBJ1-1|.|TRBV15
CATSRRDRVGTEAFF
TGTGCCACCAGCAGGCGGGACAGGGTGGGTACTGAAGCTTTCTTT
>11|.|TRBJ1-2|few|TRBV20-1
CSVGHLYGYTF
TGCAGTGTTGGACACCTCTATGGCTACACCTTC
>12|.|TRBJ2-1|.|TRBV5-6
CASSLVGKKQFF
TGTGCCAGCAGCTTGGTGGGCAAGAAGCAGTTCTTC
>17|TRBD2|TRBJ2-1|.|TRBV29-1
CSVGRGLAGGPRNEQFF
TGCAGCGTTGGGAGGGGACTAGCGGGAGGGCCGAGGAATGAGCAGTTCTTC
>14|TRBD1|TRBJ1-2|.|TRBV5-4
CASSWDRETYGYTF
TGTGCCAGCAGCTGGGACAGGGAGACCTATGGCTACACCTTC
>11|.|TRBJ2-1|.|TRBV10-3
CAIGEGREQFF
TGTGCCATCGGAGAAGGGAGGGAGCAGTTCTTC
>13|.|TRBJ2-7|.|TRBV6-1
CASSVRQPYEQYF
TGTGCCAGCAGTGTGCGACAGCCCTACGAGCAGTACTTC
>15|.|TRBJ1-5|.|TRBV5-1
CATSPTGESNQPQHF
TGCGCCACATCCCCGACAGGTGAAAGCAATCAGCCCCAGCATTTT
>15|TRBD2|TRBJ2-7|.|TRBV28
CASSPRLAGGGEQYF
TGTGCCAGCAGTCCAAGACTAGCGGGGGGAGGGGAGCAGTACTTC
>16|TRBD2|TRBJ2-1|.|TRBV19
CASSHSGGSSYNEQFF
TGTGCCAGTAGTCATAGCGGGGGGAGCTCCTACAATGAGCAGTTCTTC
>15|TRBD2|TRBJ2-3|.|TRBV30
CAWSVLAGNTDTQYF
TGTGCCTGGAGTGTATTAGCGGGGAACACAGATACGCAGTATTTT
>14|.|TRBJ2-7|.|TRBV9
CASSVGTGIYEQYF
TGTGCCAGCAGCGTAGGAACAGGCATCTACGAGCAGTACTTC
>16|TRBD1|TRBJ2-7|few|TRBV29-1
CSALGRGDRSSYEQYF
TGCAGCGCCCTGGGCAGAGGGGACAGGAGCTCCTACGAGCAGTACTTC
>16|.|TRBJ1-5|.|TRBV15
CATSRVQGYSNQPQHF
TGTGCCACCAGCAGAGTACAGGGATATAGCAATCAGCCCCAGCATTTT
>14|TRBD1|TRBJ2-1|.|TRBV9
CASSPRQGMDEQFF
TGTGCCAGCAGCCCAAGACAGGGAATGGATGAGCAGTTCTTC
>14|.|TRBJ1-5|.|TRBV19
CASSISGRFQPQHF
TGTGCCAGTAGTATTTCGGGGAGATTTCAGCCCCAGCATTTT
>15|.|TRBJ2-3|.|TRBV15
CATSRDRGRTDTQYF
TGTGCCACCAGCAGAGATCGAGGGCGCACAGATACGCAGTATTTT
>16|.|TRBJ2-1|few|TRBV15
CATSRGMTGTYNEQFF
TGTGCCACCAGCAGAGGGATGACAGGAACCTACAATGAGCAGTTCTTC
>15|.|TRBJ2-1|.|TRBV5-1
CASSPTPNSYNEQFF
TGCGCCAGCAGCCCCACTCCGAACTCCTACAATGAGCAGTTCTTC
>15|.|TRBJ2-3|.|TRBV28
CASSLGRGFTDTQYF
TGTGCCAGCAGTTTAGGGCGGGGATTCACAGATACGCAGTATTTT
>14|.|TRBJ2-7|.|TRBV14
CASSQVISGTEQYF
TGTGCCAGCAGCCAAGTAATCTCGGGTACGGAGCAGTACTTC
>15|.|TRBJ2-6|.|TRBV5-4
CASSLKISGANVLTF
TGTGCCAGCAGCCTAAAAATCTCTGGGGCCAACGTCCTGACTTTC
>16|.|TRBJ1-1|.|TRBV7-2
CASSAGHRYENTEAFF
TGTGCCAGCAGCGCTGGACACCGATACGAAAACACTGAAGCTTTCTTT
>13|.|TRBJ1-1|few|TRBV30
CAFLEGGGTEAFF
TGTGCCTTTCTCGAGGGTGGGGGGACTGAAGCTTTCTTT
>15|.|TRBJ2-6|.|TRBV27
CASGTGPSGANVLTF
TGTGCCAGCGGTACAGGTCCCTCTGGGGCCAACGTCCTGACTTTC
>12|TRBD2|TRBJ2-1|.|TRBV2
CASSPSGNEQFF
TGTGCCAGCAGTCCTAGCGGCAATGAGCAGTTCTTC
>13|.|TRBJ2-2|.|TRBV7-2
CASSSYRIGELFF
TGTGCCAGCAGCTCTTACAGAATCGGGGAGCTGTTTTTT